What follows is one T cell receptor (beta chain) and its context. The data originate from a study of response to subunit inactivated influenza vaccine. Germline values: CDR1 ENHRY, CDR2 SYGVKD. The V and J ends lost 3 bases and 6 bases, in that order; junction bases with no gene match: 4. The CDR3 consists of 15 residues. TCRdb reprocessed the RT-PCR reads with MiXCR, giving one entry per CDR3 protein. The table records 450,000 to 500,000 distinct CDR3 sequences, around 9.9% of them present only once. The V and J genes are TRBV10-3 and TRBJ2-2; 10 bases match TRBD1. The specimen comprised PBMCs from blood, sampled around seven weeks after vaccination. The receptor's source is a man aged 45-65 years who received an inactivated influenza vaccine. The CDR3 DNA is TGTGCCATCAGTGACGGACAGGGGGTTGCCGGGGAGCTGTTTTTT. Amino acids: CAISDGQGVAGELFF.